These T cell receptor beta chains were read from a single sample in a study of cytomegalovirus exposure and HLA in healthy donors. Profiled with immunoSEQ multiplex PCR; TCRdb holds only in-frame clones, not every one. The sample lists 120,000 to 150,000 clones, about 78% occurring once. Sequenced input: PBMCs. Receptors were obtained from a man aged 40-50 years in good health and CMV-seropositive. CDR3s include the opening cysteine and the closing phenylalanine or tryptophan. D genes are given only for firm matches. Some rows mark clone size as missing; the rest say once, few, many or name a class of expanded clone.

v_gene: TRBV7-9
d_gene: .
abundance: .
j_gene: TRBJ2-7
CDR3aa: CASSRQGGYEQYF
CDR3nt: TGTGCCAGCAGCAGACAGGGAGGCTACGAGCAGTACTTC

v_gene: TRBV4-2
d_gene: TRBD1
abundance: few
j_gene: TRBJ1-4
CDR3aa: CASSQVSWDRNEKLFF
CDR3nt: TGTGCCAGCAGCCAAGTGTCATGGGACAGGAATGAAAAACTGTTTTTT

v_gene: TRBV5-4
d_gene: TRBD2
abundance: .
j_gene: TRBJ2-5
CDR3aa: CASSTGTRMETQYF
CDR3nt: TGTGCCAGCAGCACCGGGACTAGAATGGAGACCCAGTACTTC

v_gene: TRBV7-9
d_gene: .
abundance: .
j_gene: TRBJ2-7
CDR3aa: CASSENSFGEQYF
CDR3nt: TGTGCCAGCAGCGAGAACAGCTTTGGGGAGCAGTACTTC

v_gene: TRBV5-1
d_gene: TRBD1
abundance: .
j_gene: TRBJ1-3
CDR3aa: CASSLTTGAPSGNTIYF
CDR3nt: TGCGCCAGCAGCTTGACGACAGGGGCCCCCTCTGGAAACACCATATATTTT

v_gene: TRBV13
d_gene: .
abundance: .
j_gene: TRBJ1-2
CDR3aa: CASSLVSGGGYTF
CDR3nt: TGTGCCAGCAGCTTAGTTTCTGGAGGTGGCTACACCTTC

v_gene: TRBV7-9
d_gene: TRBD1
abundance: .
j_gene: TRBJ2-4
CDR3aa: CASSPRTGTKNIQYF
CDR3nt: TGTGCCAGCAGCCCCAGGACAGGGACCAAAAACATTCAGTACTTC

v_gene: TRBV5-6
d_gene: .
abundance: .
j_gene: TRBJ2-3
CDR3aa: CASSLGEGTDTQYF
CDR3nt: TGTGCCAGCAGCTTGGGGGAGGGCACAGATACGCAGTATTTT

v_gene: TRBV5-1
d_gene: TRBD2
abundance: .
j_gene: TRBJ2-5
CDR3aa: CASSLVLAGGRETQYF
CDR3nt: TGCGCCAGCAGCTTGGTGTTAGCGGGAGGCCGGGAGACCCAGTACTTC

v_gene: TRBV29-1
d_gene: TRBD1
abundance: .
j_gene: TRBJ1-1
CDR3aa: CSTRTGGTEAFF
CDR3nt: TGCAGCACTCGGACAGGGGGCACTGAAGCTTTCTTT

v_gene: TRBV6-1
d_gene: .
abundance: .
j_gene: TRBJ2-7
CDR3aa: CASTLGPYEQYF
CDR3nt: TGTGCCAGCACCCTAGGTCCTTACGAGCAGTACTTC

v_gene: TRBV28
d_gene: TRBD2
abundance: once
j_gene: TRBJ2-1
CDR3aa: CASQTRLAGENEQFF
CDR3nt: TGTGCCAGCCAAACCCGACTAGCGGGGGAAAATGAGCAGTTCTTC

v_gene: TRBV2
d_gene: TRBD1
abundance: once
j_gene: TRBJ2-7
CDR3aa: CASSARTGPSYEQYF
CDR3nt: TGTGCCAGCAGTGCACGGACAGGGCCTAGCTACGAGCAGTACTTC

v_gene: TRBV5-5
d_gene: .
abundance: .
j_gene: TRBJ2-1
CDR3aa: CASSLEAGEQFF
CDR3nt: TGTGCCAGCAGCTTGGAGGCGGGTGAGCAGTTCTTC

v_gene: TRBV5-4
d_gene: TRBD2
abundance: .
j_gene: TRBJ2-1
CDR3aa: CASSFGWGGGVYNEQFF
CDR3nt: TGTGCCAGCAGCTTTGGGTGGGGCGGGGGAGTCTACAATGAGCAGTTCTTC

v_gene: TRBV4-2
d_gene: TRBD1
abundance: .
j_gene: TRBJ1-2
CDR3aa: CASSRRTGGEDGYTF
CDR3nt: TGTGCCAGCAGCCGAAGGACAGGGGGCGAAGACGGCTACACCTTC

v_gene: TRBV4-3
d_gene: TRBD1
abundance: .
j_gene: TRBJ1-2
CDR3aa: CASSPTTGNYGYTF
CDR3nt: TGCGCCAGCAGCCCAACGACAGGGAACTATGGCTACACCTTC

v_gene: TRBV28
d_gene: TRBD1
abundance: .
j_gene: TRBJ1-2
CDR3aa: CASSLADRGLYGYTF
CDR3nt: TGTGCCAGCAGTTTAGCGGACAGGGGGCTCTATGGCTACACCTTC

v_gene: TRBV9
d_gene: TRBD2
abundance: once
j_gene: TRBJ2-1
CDR3aa: CASSASGASYNEQFF
CDR3nt: TGTGCCAGCAGCGCGAGCGGGGCTTCCTACAATGAGCAGTTCTTC

v_gene: TRBV6-1
d_gene: .
abundance: once
j_gene: TRBJ2-2
CDR3aa: CASRLAGTSTGELFF
CDR3nt: TGTGCCAGCAGATTAGCCGGGACTTCCACCGGGGAGCTGTTTTTT

v_gene: TRBV27
d_gene: TRBD1
abundance: .
j_gene: TRBJ1-1
CDR3aa: CASSVGPGQGNTEAFF
CDR3nt: TGTGCCAGCAGCGTAGGCCCGGGACAGGGGAACACTGAAGCTTTCTTT

v_gene: TRBV4-3
d_gene: TRBD2
abundance: once
j_gene: TRBJ2-2
CDR3aa: CASSQFIAGPGELFF
CDR3nt: TGCGCCAGCAGCCAATTCATAGCGGGACCCGGGGAGCTGTTTTTT

v_gene: TRBV6-5
d_gene: TRBD1
abundance: .
j_gene: TRBJ2-7
CDR3aa: CASSKGGLYEQYF
CDR3nt: TGTGCCAGCAGTAAAGGGGGCCTGTACGAGCAGTACTTC